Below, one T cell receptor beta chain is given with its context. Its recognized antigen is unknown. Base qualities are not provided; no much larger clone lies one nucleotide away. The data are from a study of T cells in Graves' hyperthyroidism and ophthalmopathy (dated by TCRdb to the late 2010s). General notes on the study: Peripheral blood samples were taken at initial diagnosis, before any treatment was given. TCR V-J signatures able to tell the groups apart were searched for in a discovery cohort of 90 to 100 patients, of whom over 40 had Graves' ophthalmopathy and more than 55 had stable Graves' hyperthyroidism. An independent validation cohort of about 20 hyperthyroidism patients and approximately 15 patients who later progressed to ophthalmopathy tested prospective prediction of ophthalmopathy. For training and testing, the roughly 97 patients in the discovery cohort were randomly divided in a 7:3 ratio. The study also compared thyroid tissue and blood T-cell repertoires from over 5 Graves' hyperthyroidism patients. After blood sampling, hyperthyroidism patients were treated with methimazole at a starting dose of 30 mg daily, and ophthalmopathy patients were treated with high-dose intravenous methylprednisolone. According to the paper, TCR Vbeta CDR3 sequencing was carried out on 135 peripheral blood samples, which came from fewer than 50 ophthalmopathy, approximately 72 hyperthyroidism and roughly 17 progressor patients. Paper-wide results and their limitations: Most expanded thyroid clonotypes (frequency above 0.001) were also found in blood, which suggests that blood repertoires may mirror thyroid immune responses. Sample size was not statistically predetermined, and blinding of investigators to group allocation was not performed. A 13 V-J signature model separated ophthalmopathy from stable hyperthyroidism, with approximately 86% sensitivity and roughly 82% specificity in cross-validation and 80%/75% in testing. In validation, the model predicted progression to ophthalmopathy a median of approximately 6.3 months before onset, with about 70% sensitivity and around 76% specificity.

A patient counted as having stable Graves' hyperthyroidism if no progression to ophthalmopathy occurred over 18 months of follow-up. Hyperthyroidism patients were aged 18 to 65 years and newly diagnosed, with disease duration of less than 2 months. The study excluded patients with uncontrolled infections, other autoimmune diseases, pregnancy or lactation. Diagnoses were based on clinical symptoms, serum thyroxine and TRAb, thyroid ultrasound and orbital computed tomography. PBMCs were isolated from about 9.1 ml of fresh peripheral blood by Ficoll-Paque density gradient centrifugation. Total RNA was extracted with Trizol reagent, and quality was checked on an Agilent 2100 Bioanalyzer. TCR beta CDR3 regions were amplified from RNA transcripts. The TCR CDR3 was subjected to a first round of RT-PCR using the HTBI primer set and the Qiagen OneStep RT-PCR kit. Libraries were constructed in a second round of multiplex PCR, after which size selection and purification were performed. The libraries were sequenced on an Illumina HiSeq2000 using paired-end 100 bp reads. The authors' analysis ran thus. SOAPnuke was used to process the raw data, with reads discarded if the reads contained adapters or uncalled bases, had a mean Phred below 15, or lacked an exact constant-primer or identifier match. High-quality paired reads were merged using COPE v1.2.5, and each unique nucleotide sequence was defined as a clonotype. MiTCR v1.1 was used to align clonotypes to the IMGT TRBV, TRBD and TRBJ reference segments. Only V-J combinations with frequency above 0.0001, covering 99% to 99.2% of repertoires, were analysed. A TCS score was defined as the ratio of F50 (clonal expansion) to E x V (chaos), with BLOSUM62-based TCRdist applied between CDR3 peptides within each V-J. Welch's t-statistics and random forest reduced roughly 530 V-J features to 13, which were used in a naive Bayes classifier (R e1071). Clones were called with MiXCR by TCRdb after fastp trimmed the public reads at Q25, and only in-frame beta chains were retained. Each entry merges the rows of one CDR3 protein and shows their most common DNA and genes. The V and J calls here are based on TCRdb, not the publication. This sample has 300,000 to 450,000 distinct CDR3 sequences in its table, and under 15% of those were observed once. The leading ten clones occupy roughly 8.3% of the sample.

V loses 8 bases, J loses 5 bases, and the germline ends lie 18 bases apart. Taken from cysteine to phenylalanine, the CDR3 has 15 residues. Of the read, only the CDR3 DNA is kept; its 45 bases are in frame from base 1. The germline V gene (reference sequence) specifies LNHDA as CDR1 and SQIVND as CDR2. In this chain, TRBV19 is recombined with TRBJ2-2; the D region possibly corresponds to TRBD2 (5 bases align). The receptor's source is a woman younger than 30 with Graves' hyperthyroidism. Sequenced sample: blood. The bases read TGTGCCAGTCGGCTGACTACAGTGAAAACCGGGGAGCTGTTTTTT. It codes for CASRLTTVKTGELFF.